These 6 T cell receptor beta chains came from one sample sequenced in a study of neurological immune-mediated disorders. TCRdb analysed the 5' RACE reads with MiXCR anew, one entry per CDR3 protein. The sample includes over 25,000 distinct CDR3 sequences, about 12% of them seen just once. Sequencing was performed on PBMCs. The receptors were sampled from a woman aged 55-70 years in good health.

There are many counts of this clonotype. The chain uses TRBV5-1 and TRBJ2-7; possible D gene TRBD1, 6 bases. V lost 0 bases and J lost 1, with 17 bases in between. This CDR3 is built from 17 residues. Germline CDR1 reads SGHRS; CDR2 reads YFSETQ. Here the CDR3 reads CASSLEIVRGASYEQYF. DNA for the CDR3: TGCGCCAGCAGCTTGGAGATCGTCAGGGGCGCGTCCTACGAGCAGTACTTC.

This clonotype was detected ten times or more. The V and J genes are TRBV5-1 and TRBJ2-4, with D uncertain. V shed 5 bases and J shed 0 bases, with 12 bases lying between them. The germline V gene has CDR1 SGHRS and CDR2 YFSETQ. This CDR3 contains 15 residues. In DNA, the CDR3 is TGCGCCAGCAGACCAGTTTTAGAAGCCAAAAACATTCAGTACTTC. It codes for CASRPVLEAKNIQYF.

The table lists this clonotype with many counts. The rearrangement links TRBV9 to TRBJ2-7, with D uncertain. V was cut by 0 bases and J by 2 bases, with 12 bases left in between. Germline CDR1 and CDR2: SGDLS and YYNGEE. There are 15 residues in the CDR3. This CDR3 is CASSVGPGNTYEQYF. DNA for the CDR3: TGTGCCAGCAGCGTAGGGCCAGGAAATACCTACGAGCAGTACTTC.

At least ten counts were recorded for this clonotype. The chain joins TRBV20-1 to TRBJ1-2; 7 bases align to TRBD1. CDR1 is DFQATT, CDR2 SNEGSKA, per germline (reference sequence). This CDR3 contains 14 residues. The V gene end was trimmed by 6 bases and the J gene end by 4 bases; junction bases not matched to a gene: 11. The CDR3 sequence is CSAGSGQAIYGYTF. The DNA of the CDR3 is TGCAGTGCCGGATCCGGACAGGCTATCTATGGCTACACCTTC.

This clonotype occurred many times. The chain uses TRBV4-3 and TRBJ2-5; D possibly corresponds to TRBD1 (5 bases). This CDR3 comprises 17 residues. Trimming left V 0 bases short and J 5 bases short, with 19 bases between. CDR1 is LGHNA, CDR2 YSLEER, per germline. CDR3 nucleotide sequence: TGCGCCAGCAGCCAAGATCTATTTGCAGGGATGAGGGAGACCCAGTACTTC. Protein: CASSQDLFAGMRETQYF.

The DNA for the CDR3 is TGTGCCAGCTTCCTTGTCCTGATAAGCGGGGGGGCAGAGAATGAGCAGTTCTTC. Translating it yields CASFLVLISGGAENEQFF. The chain is built from TRBV5-5 and TRBJ2-1; 10 bases agree with TRBD2. The J segment lost 7 bases and the V segment lost 7 bases, leaving 20 bases of the junction unmatched. The germline gives CDR1 SGHKS, CDR2 YYEKEE (reference sequence). The CDR3 covers 18 residues.